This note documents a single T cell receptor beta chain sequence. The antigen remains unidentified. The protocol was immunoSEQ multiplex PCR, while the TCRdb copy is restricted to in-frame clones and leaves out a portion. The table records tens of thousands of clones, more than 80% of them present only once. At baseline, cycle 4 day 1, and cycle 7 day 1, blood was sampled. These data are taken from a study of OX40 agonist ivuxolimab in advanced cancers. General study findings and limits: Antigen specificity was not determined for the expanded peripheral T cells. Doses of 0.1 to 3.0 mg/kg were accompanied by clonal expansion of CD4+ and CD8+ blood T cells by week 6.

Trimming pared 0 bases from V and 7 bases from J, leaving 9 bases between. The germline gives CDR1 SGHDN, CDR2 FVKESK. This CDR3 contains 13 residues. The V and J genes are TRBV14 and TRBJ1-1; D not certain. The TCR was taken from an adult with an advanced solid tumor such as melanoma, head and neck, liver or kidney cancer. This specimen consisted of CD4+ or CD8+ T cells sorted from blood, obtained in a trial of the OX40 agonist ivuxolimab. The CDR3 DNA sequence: TGTGCCAGCAGCCAAGATACGGCCAGTGAAGCTTTCTTT. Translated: CASSQDTASEAFF. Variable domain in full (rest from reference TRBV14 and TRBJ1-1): EAGVTQFPSHSVIEKGQTVTLRCDPISGHDNLYWYRRVMGKEIKFLLHFVKESKQDESGMPNNRFLAERTGGTYSTLKVQPAELEDSGVYFCASSQDTASEAFFGQGTRLTVV.